The TCR beta chain described here comes from a study of blood T cell repertoires in COVID-19. As for the study in general: Acute and convalescent COVID-19 specimens originated in the United States, Italy and Spain. Sources were T cells, B-cell-depleted T cells, or PBMCs; the material itself was cDNA or gDNA.

The germline CDR1 and CDR2 sequences are MDHEN and SYDVKM. The CDR3 length is 14 residues. The trim removed 1 base at V and 3 bases at J, leaving 3 bases unmatched. Original processing methods: The assay estimated nucleated cells by amplifying reference gene primers. The data were produced by immunoSEQ multiplex PCR, yet TCRdb's version contains in-frame clones alone and is incomplete. V and J calls and clone size come straight from that table; D and trimming were deduced from the DNA. The sample contains some 240,000 clones, about 90% of which appear only once. Patients in Seattle were enrolled during active infection, then followed longitudinally.

The sequencing sample was made of peripheral blood. The rearrangement uses TRBV28 and TRBJ2-7, with 7 bases lining up with TRBD1. The sequence came from a man aged 55 to 70 with COVID-19, enrolled during active disease. The CDR3 bases are TGTGCCAGCAGTTTATCAGGGGGTTACTACGAGCAGTACTTC. As protein: CASSLSGGYYEQYF.